These 7 T cell receptor beta chains share one sample of origin, sequenced in a study of T cells in Graves' hyperthyroidism and ophthalmopathy. TCR beta CDR3 region amplification was performed from RNA transcripts. TCR CDR3 underwent first-round RT-PCR with the HTBI primer set. Using its own MiXCR run on the multiplex PCR reads, TCRdb lists one record per CDR3 protein. The table records about 280,000 distinct CDR3 sequences, less than 30% of them present only once. Input material: blood. Receptors were obtained from a man aged 35-49 years with Graves' hyperthyroidism that later progressed to Graves' ophthalmopathy.

This clonotype has ten or more counts. This chain links TRBV6-2 or TRBV6-3 with TRBJ2-2, with 10 bases that match TRBD2. Germline CDR1 and CDR2: MNHEY and SVGEGT. V trimming: 0 bases; J trimming: 5 bases; junction bases outside the gene matches: 15. The CDR3 length is 20 residues. This CDR3 reads CASSYSGLAGVGWVTGELFF. The CDR3 DNA reads TGTGCCAGCAGTTACTCTGGGCTAGCGGGAGTCGGATGGGTGACCGGGGAGCTGTTTTTT.

This clonotype showed up many times. This chain connects TRBV6-2 or TRBV6-3 to TRBJ2-7; no clear D. The germline V gene encodes CDR1 MNHEY and CDR2 SVGEGT. V dropped 5 bases and J dropped 7 bases, with 18 bases sitting between them. CDR3 length: 14 residues. The CDR3 nucleotides read TGTGCCAGCAGTCCATGGACCGAGTCGAGGGAGCAGTACTTC. It specifies CASSPWTESREQYF.

J is TRBJ2-7 and V is TRBV28; TRBD2 is a possible D gene (5 bases). This CDR3 is built from 12 residues. Germline V lookup: CDR1 MDHEN, CDR2 SYDVKM. V lost 3 bases and J 5 bases, leaving 8 bases between the germline ends. The CDR3 coding sequence is TGTGCCAGCAGTTTTGGGAGAGACGAGCAGTACTTC. Encoded protein: CASSFGRDEQYF.

The chain employs TRBV6-1 and TRBJ2-2, with a possible D match to TRBD2 (6 bases). The CDR3 contains 15 residues. CDR1 and CDR2 (germline): MNHNS, SASEGT. V was trimmed by 2 bases and J by 4 bases, leaving 11 bases between them. The CDR3 DNA follows: TGTGCCAGCAGTGAACAGGGAGGTATCACCGGGGAGCTGTTTTTT. Its protein product is CASSEQGGITGELFF.

The chain carries TRBV30 and TRBJ2-4; D is unresolved. Germline loops: CDR1 GTSNPN, CDR2 SVGIG (reference sequence). The ends were cut back, 3 bases at V and 7 bases at J, with 16 bases in the middle. The CDR3 has 14 residues. CDR3 protein: CAWSQAQVVNIQYF. The DNA of the CDR3 is TGTGCCTGGAGCCAGGCGCAGGTCGTGAACATTCAGTACTTC.

The genes are TRBV6-1 and TRBJ2-7; possible D gene TRBD2, 5 bases. This CDR3 spans 12 amino acids. Deletions cut 8 bases from V and 2 bases from J, with 10 bases between. Germline-derived CDR1 and CDR2 are MNHNS and SASEGT. This CDR3 reads CASRGSAYEQYF. The CDR3, as DNA: TGTGCCAGCCGGGGAAGCGCCTACGAGCAGTACTTC.

The sample holds many counts of this clonotype. The chain couples TRBV24-1 to TRBJ1-1; maybe TRBD1 (6 bases). CDR3 size: 13 residues. The V gene's germline CDR1 is KGHDR and CDR2 SFDVKD. The germline V and J ends were trimmed by 12 bases and 2 bases, with 15 bases remaining between them. The chain's CDR3 is CAVRGPTNTEAFF. The CDR3 region has the DNA TGTGCCGTCAGGGGTCCGACCAACACTGAAGCTTTCTTT.